Sequencing of this TCR beta chain was carried out in a study of blood T cell repertoires in COVID-19. Study-level information: Sample material is recorded as cDNA or gDNA derived from T cells, B-cell-depleted T cells, or PBMCs.

Profiled with immunoSEQ multiplex PCR; TCRdb holds only in-frame clones, not every one. The table shows about 240,000 clones, with 86% occurring only once. The CDR3 sequence is 15 residues long. Trimming removed 0 bases at V and 3 bases at J, with 13 bases between. Germline CDR1 reads SGDLS; CDR2 reads YYNGEE. The receptor comes from a man at least 80 years old with acute or convalescent COVID-19. The chain links TRBV9 to TRBJ2-7, with D perhaps TRBD1 (5 bases). What was sequenced was peripheral blood. CDR3 bases: TGTGCCAGCAGCGTAGGACCGACAGAAGACTACGAGCAGTACTTC. This encodes CASSVGPTEDYEQYF.